Listed below are T cell receptor beta chains from one sample, sequenced in a study of T-cell reconstitution after alpha-beta-depleted transplantation in children. TCRdb recomputed calls from the PCR reads with MiXCR, one row per CDR3 protein. In the table there are fewer than 550,000 distinct CDR3 sequences, 11% of which are singletons. The source material was PBMCs from the stem cell graft donor, sampled from the stem cell graft. These receptors were taken from a human donor who donated a stem cell graft to a child with acute myeloid leukemia. CDR3s include the opening cysteine and the closing phenylalanine or tryptophan. A D gene is named only where the DNA matches it firmly. Clone size is stated in some rows and not others, as once, few, many or a class when expanded.

J gene: TRBJ2-1; D gene: TRBD2; clone size: few; V gene: TRBV4-3; CDR3 DNA: TGCGCCAGCAGCCCCGGACTAGCGGGAGGGTCTGAGCAGTTCTTC; CDR3 protein: CASSPGLAGGSEQFF
J gene: TRBJ2-3; D gene: TRBD1; clone size: many; V gene: TRBV29-1; CDR3 DNA: TGCAGCGTAGCGCGGACAGGGTTCCAAGATACGCAGTATTTT; CDR3 protein: CSVARTGFQDTQYF
J gene: TRBJ2-3; D gene: TRBD2; clone size: few; V gene: TRBV5-1; CDR3 DNA: TGCGCCAGCAGCTCGGGGACTAACCGAGATACGCAGTATTTT; CDR3 protein: CASSSGTNRDTQYF
J gene: TRBJ1-2; D gene: -; clone size: -; V gene: TRBV19; CDR3 DNA: TGTGCCAGTAGTAGGGACGGAAATAACTATGGCTACACCTTC; CDR3 protein: CASSRDGNNYGYTF
J gene: TRBJ2-2; D gene: TRBD2; clone size: -; V gene: TRBV7-6; CDR3 DNA: TGTGCCAGCAGCTTAGTGGGGGGGATCAACACCGGGGAGCTGTTTTTT; CDR3 protein: CASSLVGGINTGELFF
J gene: TRBJ2-7; D gene: -; clone size: few; V gene: TRBV4-3; CDR3 DNA: TGCGCCAGCAGCCAAGAAGTGAGGGGAATCGCCTACGAGCAGTACTTC; CDR3 protein: CASSQEVRGIAYEQYF
J gene: TRBJ1-2; D gene: TRBD1; clone size: -; V gene: TRBV5-1; CDR3 DNA: TGCGCCAGCAGCTCAGGAGACAGGGGCTATGGCTACACCTTC; CDR3 protein: CASSSGDRGYGYTF
J gene: TRBJ1-4; D gene: -; clone size: few; V gene: TRBV12-5; CDR3 DNA: TGTGCTAGTGGTTTGTATTCGGGGGAAAAACTGTTTTTT; CDR3 protein: CASGLYSGEKLFF
J gene: TRBJ1-5; D gene: -; clone size: few; V gene: TRBV10-3; CDR3 DNA: TGTGCCATCAGTGAGGACAGTTTTAGCAATCAGCCCCAGCATTTT; CDR3 protein: CAISEDSFSNQPQHF
J gene: TRBJ1-1; D gene: TRBD1; clone size: few; V gene: TRBV6-2/TRBV6-3; CDR3 DNA: TGTGCCAGCAAACCCGGGACAGGGGCCCCTGAAGCTTTCTTT; CDR3 protein: CASKPGTGAPEAFF
J gene: TRBJ1-4; D gene: TRBD1; clone size: -; V gene: TRBV5-5; CDR3 DNA: TGTGCCAGCAGCTATTCAGGGGGTAATGAAAAACTGTTTTTT; CDR3 protein: CASSYSGGNEKLFF
J gene: TRBJ2-1; D gene: TRBD2; clone size: many; V gene: TRBV20-1; CDR3 DNA: TGCAGTGCAACTAGAAGACTAGCCGGCGATGAGCAGTTCTTC; CDR3 protein: CSATRRLAGDEQFF
J gene: TRBJ2-3; D gene: TRBD2; clone size: many; V gene: TRBV4-2; CDR3 DNA: TGTGCCAGCAGCCAAGAGTTAATAGCGGGGGAGACTAGCACAGATACGCAGTATTTT; CDR3 protein: CASSQELIAGETSTDTQYF